This T cell receptor (beta chain) was recovered during a study of blood T cell repertoires in COVID-19. Background on the study: The United States, Italy and Spain supplied acute and convalescent COVID-19 samples.

The repertoire was sequenced with immunoSEQ multiplex PCR; TCRdb's copy has only in-frame clones and lacks some. This sample has tens of thousands of clones; around 90% occur once, and the top ten carry roughly a fifth. Germline V gene lookup returns CDR1 GTSNPN and CDR2 SVGIG (reference sequence). V lost 3 bases to trimming and J lost 5 bases, with 13 bases between them. CDR3 length: 13 amino acids. This receptor was identified in a woman aged 80 or over with acute or convalescent COVID-19. The material sequenced was peripheral blood. This sequence joins TRBV30 and TRBJ2-5, with D possibly matching TRBD1 (7 bases). CDR3 nucleotides: TGTGCCTGGAGACAGGGGAGGACGGAGACCCAGTACTTC. It encodes CAWRQGRTETQYF.